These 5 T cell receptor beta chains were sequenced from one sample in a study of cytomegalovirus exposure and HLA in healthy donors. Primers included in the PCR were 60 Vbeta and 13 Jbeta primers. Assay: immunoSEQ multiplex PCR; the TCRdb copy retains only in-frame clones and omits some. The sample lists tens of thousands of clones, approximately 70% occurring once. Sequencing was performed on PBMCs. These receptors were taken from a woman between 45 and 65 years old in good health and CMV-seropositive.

The CDR3 DNA reads TGTGCCAGCCTTGATCGGACAGGGTTAGGTACCGGGGAGCTGTTTTTT. This translates into CASLDRTGLGTGELFF. The V call is TRBV27, the J call TRBJ2-2; TRBD1 matches 8 bases. The CDR3 is 16 amino acids. The trim removed 8 bases at V and 5 bases at J, leaving 13 bases unmatched. Germline CDR1 and CDR2: MNHEY and SMNVEV (reference sequence).

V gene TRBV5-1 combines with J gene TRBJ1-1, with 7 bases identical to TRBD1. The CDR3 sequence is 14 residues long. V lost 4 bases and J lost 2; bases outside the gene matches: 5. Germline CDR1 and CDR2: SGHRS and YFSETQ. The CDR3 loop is CASSHRTGNTEAFF. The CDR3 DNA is TGCGCCAGCAGCCATCGGACAGGCAACACTGAAGCTTTCTTT.

The CDR3 reads CASSTPYRGRCTGELFF. CDR3 nucleotide sequence: TGTGCCAGCAGCACACCATACAGGGGGCGGTGTACCGGGGAGCTGTTTTTT. The chain joins TRBV21-1 to TRBJ2-2; TRBD1 reflects the table's D call only, with no check against the DNA. TRBV21-1 is tagged as a pseudogene. The CDR3 has 17 residues.

The CDR3 is CASSKRGPPYEQYF. The CDR3 bases are TGTGCCAGCAGCAAAAGGGGTCCCCCCTACGAGCAGTACTTC. The chain joins TRBV21-1 to TRBJ2-7; the table assigns TRBD1, which was not confirmed against the DNA. TRBV21-1 is tagged as a pseudogene. This CDR3 has 14 amino acids.

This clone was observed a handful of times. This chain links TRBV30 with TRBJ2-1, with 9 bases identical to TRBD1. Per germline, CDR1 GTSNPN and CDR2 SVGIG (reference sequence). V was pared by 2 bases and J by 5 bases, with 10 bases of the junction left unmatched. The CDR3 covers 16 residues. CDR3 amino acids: CAWSPGTGIDDNEQFF. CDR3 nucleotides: TGTGCCTGGAGTCCCGGGACAGGGATCGACGACAATGAGCAGTTCTTC.